The entry below describes one T cell receptor (beta chain). The antigen it recognizes is unknown. Base-call qualities are not available, and no considerably larger clone is one nucleotide away. For CDR1 and CDR2, the germline V gene (reference sequence) lists LNHDA and SQIVND. The CDR3 spans 16 residues, from the cysteine through the phenylalanine. The kept DNA is CDR3 alone, 48 bases in frame from the first base. Trimming costs V 1 base and J 2 bases, and their ends lie 14 bases apart. Two independent genomic DNA replicates were amplified for each sample, with roughly 0.5 ug used for blood and about 1.5 ug for tumor or normal breast. TCRB sequencing of genomic DNA was carried out with the ImmunoSeq Intro kit according to the manufacturer's instructions. Multiplex PCR was run for around 33 cycles using proprietary primers and spike-in control sequences for absolute quantification. Single-end 150-bp reads were used to sequence an 87-bp fragment spanning the CDR3 and the flanking V and J genes. Each lane of an Illumina MiSeq using version 3.0 chemistry carried seven multiplexed samples, with two replicates per sample. Turning to the authors' computational methods: Raw data were processed by the vendor's proprietary pipeline, with both replicates merged into one result per sample. Clonotypes were defined as productive rearrangements sharing the V-gene family, CDR3 amino acid sequence and J-gene segment. Clonality was computed as 1 minus the normalized Shannon entropy (Pielou evenness) of TCRB abundances. To estimate T cell density, the total number of templates was divided by the input cell count, which was inferred from how much DNA went in. Recon was used with default parameters to estimate total repertoire diversity and clonality. A clonotype counted as tumor-enriched if its abundance in tumor exceeded 0.1% and was at least 32-fold higher than its abundance in normal breast. Sourced from immuneACCESS, this table was stored by TCRdb with only in-frame sequences that have V and J called. A share of the clones is absent; for the studies checked, an unresolved V gene accounts for under half, and the remainder has no known explanation. That table is the source of V, J and clone size, and D and trimming were worked out from the DNA. For this sample the table gives about 46,000 clones, of which about 77% were detected only once. Of the sample, 3% to 3.5% falls within the top ten clones.

The study profiled bulk TCR beta-chain repertoires in matched peripheral blood, tumor and adjacent normal breast tissue taken from over 15 patients with early-stage breast cancer. Before surgery, roughly 4.5-11 mL of whole blood was collected into EDTA tubes and then processed within 2 hours. Peripheral blood mononuclear cells were isolated by Ficoll-Paque centrifugation in SepMate-50 tubes. PBMCs were cryopreserved in around 90% FBS with around 10% DMSO in aliquots of about 1.7 to 4.5 million cells and stored in liquid nitrogen. The Qiagen AllPrep DNA/RNA Mini kit was used to extract genomic DNA. These data come from a study of early stage breast cancer tumors (dated by TCRdb to the late 2010s). With respect to the entire study: Of the approximately 15 invasive breast tumors, about a dozen were found to be estrogen receptor-positive, progesterone receptor-positive and HER2-negative. About 65% of the 12 ER+/PR+/HER2- tumors were invasive ductal carcinomas, while the other four were invasive lobular carcinomas. On average, each sample got around 10-fold read coverage. A total of 2,651,842 templates, representing about 1.1 million unique clonotypes, were detected across all samples.

General conclusions and limits of the study: Repertoires from blood and normal breast were more alike than repertoires from blood and tumor, and in about 90% of the 16 patients, comparing each tissue with blood separated tumor from normal. Because the cohort was small, analysis by tumor subtype was not possible. Enriched TCRB sequences shared across patients were mostly commonly generated sequences, unlikely to play an important role in the tumor microenvironment. Compared with adjacent normal breast tissue, tumors had higher clonality and approximately 2.5-fold greater T cell density. Sequencing bulk genomic DNA from unsorted cells could not capture chain pairing or functional markers like CD4, CD8 and FOXP3.

Here the chain combines TRBV19 and TRBJ2-5; TRBD2 is a possible D gene, resting on 6 matching bases. The sample consisted of blood. This receptor was identified in a person aged 35-55 years with breast cancer. This receptor carries the CDR3 CASSIGLARWQETQYF. The sequenced DNA: TGTGCCAGTAGTATAGGGCTAGCGCGGTGGCAAGAGACCCAGTACTTC.